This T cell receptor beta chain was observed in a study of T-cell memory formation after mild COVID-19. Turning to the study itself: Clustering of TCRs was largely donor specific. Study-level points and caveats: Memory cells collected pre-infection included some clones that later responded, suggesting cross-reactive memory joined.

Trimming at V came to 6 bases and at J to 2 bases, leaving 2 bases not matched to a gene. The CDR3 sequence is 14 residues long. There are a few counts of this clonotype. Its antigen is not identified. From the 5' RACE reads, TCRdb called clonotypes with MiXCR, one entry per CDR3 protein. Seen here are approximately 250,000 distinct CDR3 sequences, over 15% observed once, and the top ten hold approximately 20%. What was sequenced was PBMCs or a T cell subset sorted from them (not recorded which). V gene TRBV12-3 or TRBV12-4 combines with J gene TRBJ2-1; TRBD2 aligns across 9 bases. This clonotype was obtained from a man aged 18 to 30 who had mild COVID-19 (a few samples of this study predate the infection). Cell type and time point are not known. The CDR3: CASSRTSAYNEQFF. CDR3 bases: TGTGCCAGCAGCCGGACTAGCGCCTACAATGAGCAGTTCTTC.